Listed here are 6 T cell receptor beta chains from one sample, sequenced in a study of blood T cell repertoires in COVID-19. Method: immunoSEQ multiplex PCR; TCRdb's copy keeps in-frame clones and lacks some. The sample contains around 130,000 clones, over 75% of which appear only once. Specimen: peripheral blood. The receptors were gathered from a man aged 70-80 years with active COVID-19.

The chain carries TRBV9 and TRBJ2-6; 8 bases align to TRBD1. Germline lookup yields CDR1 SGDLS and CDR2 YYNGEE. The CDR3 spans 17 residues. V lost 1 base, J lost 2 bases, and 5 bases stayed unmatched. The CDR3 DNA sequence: TGTGCCAGCAGCGTACCAGGGGGCCCCACTGGGGCCAACGTCCTGACTTTC. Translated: CASSVPGGPTGANVLTF.

Here the CDR3 reads CASSYEGANTEAFF. CDR3 coding DNA: TGTGCCAGCAGTTACGAGGGGGCGAACACTGAAGCTTTCTTT. The J gene is TRBJ1-1, the V gene TRBV6-2 or TRBV6-3, with TRBD1 matching over 7 bases. V shed 2 bases, J shed 1 base, and the junction held 1 base outside the gene matches. The CDR3 length is 14 residues. The germline gives CDR1 MNHEY, CDR2 SVGEGT.

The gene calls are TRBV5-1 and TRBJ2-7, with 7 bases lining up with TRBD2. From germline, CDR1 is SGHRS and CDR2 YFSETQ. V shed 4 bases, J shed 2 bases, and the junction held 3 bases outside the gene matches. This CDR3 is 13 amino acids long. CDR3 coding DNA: TGCGCCAGCAGCCACGGACTAGCCTACGAGCAGTACTTC. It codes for CASSHGLAYEQYF. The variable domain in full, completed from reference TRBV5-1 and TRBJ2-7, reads KAGVTQTPRYLIKTRGQQVTLSCSPISGHRSVSWYQQTPGQGLQFLFEYFSETQRNKGNFPGRFSGRQFSNSRSEMNVSTLELGDSALYLCASSHGLAYEQYFGPGTRLTVT.

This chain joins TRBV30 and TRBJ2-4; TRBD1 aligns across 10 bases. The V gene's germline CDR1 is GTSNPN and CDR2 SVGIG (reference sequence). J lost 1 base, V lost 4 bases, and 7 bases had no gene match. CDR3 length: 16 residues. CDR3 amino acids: CAWNPTGQGAKNIQYF. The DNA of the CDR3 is TGTGCCTGGAATCCAACGGGACAGGGGGCCAAAAACATTCAGTACTTC.

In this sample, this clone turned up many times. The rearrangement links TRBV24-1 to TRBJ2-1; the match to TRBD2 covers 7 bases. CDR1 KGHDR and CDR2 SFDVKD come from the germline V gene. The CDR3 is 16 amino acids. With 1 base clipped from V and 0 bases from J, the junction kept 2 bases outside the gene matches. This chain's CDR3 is CATSDFGGSSYNEQFF. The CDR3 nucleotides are TGTGCCACCAGTGATTTTGGCGGGAGCTCCTACAATGAGCAGTTCTTC.

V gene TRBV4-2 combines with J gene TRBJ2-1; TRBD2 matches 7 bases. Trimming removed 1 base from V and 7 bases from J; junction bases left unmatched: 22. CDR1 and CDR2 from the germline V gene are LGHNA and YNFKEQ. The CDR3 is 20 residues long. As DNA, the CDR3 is TGTGCCAGCAGCCAAGTATGGGAGGCTTCGGCGGGAGAGGCGGGGAATGAGCAGTTCTTC. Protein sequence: CASSQVWEASAGEAGNEQFF.